This T cell receptor beta chain was identified during a study of blood T cell repertoires in COVID-19. The CDR3 consists of 16 residues. Germline V lookup: CDR1 MNHEY, CDR2 SVGAGI. V dropped 4 bases and J dropped 3 bases, with 16 bases sitting between them. Here immunoSEQ multiplex PCR was the method, and the copy in TCRdb shows in-frame clones only, minus some. Of about 80,000 clones detected, almost 85% appear once; the ten largest clones hold about 12%. The V call is TRBV6-5, the J call TRBJ2-1, with TRBD2 as a possible D gene (6 bases). Material: peripheral blood. The sequence was obtained from a man older than 75 with acute or convalescent COVID-19. The CDR3 nucleotides read TGTGCCAGCAGTTCTAGAGGGCGGGAACACTACAATGAGCAGTTCTTC. Residues: CASSSRGREHYNEQFF.